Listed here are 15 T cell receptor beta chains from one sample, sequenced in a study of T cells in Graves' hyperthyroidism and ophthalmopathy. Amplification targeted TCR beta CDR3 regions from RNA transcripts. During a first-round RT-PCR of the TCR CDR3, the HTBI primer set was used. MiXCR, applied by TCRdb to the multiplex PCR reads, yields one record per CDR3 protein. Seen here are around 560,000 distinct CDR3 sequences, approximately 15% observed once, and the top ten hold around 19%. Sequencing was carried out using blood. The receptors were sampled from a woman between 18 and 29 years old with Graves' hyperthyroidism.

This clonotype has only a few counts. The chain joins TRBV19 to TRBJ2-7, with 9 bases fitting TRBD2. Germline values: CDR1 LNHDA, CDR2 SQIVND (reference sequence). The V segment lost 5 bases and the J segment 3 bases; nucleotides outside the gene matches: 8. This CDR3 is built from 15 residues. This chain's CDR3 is CASSSDSSGGYEQYF. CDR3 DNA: TGTGCCAGTAGTTCTGACAGTAGCGGGGGCTACGAGCAGTACTTC.

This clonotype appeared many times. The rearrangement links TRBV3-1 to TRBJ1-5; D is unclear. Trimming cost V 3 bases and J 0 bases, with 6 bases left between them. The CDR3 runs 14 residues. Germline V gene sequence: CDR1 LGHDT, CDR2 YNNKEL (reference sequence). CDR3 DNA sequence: TGTGCCAGCAGCCACCAACTTAGCAATCAGCCCCAGCATTTT. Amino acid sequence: CASSHQLSNQPQHF. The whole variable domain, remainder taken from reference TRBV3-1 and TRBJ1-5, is DTAVSQTPKYLVTQMGNDKSIKCEQNLGHDTMYWYKQDSKKFLKIMFSYNNKELIINETVPNRFSPKSPDKAHLNLHINSLELGDSAVYFCASSHQLSNQPQHFGDGTRLSIL.

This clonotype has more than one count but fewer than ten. The CDR3 bases are TGTGCCATCAGGGAGATCGGCGGGCCTTCGAACACTGAAGCTTTCTTT. Protein sequence: CAIREIGGPSNTEAFF. The chain recombines TRBV10-3 with TRBJ1-1; unclear D gene. Trimming removed 6 bases from V and 1 base from J, with 18 bases in between. This CDR3 has 16 amino acids. Germline V gene data show CDR1 as ENHRY and CDR2 as SYGVKD.

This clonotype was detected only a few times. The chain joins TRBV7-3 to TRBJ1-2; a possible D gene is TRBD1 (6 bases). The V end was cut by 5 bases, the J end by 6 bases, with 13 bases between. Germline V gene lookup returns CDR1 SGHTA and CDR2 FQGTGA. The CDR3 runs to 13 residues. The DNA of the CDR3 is TGTGCCAGCAGCCCCGGGGGGGCGGATGGCTACACCTTC. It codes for CASSPGGADGYTF.

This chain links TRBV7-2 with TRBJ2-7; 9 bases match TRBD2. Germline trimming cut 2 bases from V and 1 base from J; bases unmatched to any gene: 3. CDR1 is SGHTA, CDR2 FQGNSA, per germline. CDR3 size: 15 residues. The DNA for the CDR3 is TGTGCCAGCAGCTTAAAGGCGGGAGGGTCCTACGAGCAGTACTTC. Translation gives CASSLKAGGSYEQYF.

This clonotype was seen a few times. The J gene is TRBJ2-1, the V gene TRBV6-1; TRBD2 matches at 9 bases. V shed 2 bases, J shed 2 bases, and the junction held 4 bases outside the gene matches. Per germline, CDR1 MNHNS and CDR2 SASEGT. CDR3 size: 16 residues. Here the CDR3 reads CASSESSGDPYNEQFF. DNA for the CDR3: TGTGCCAGCAGTGAATCTAGCGGGGATCCCTACAATGAGCAGTTCTTC.

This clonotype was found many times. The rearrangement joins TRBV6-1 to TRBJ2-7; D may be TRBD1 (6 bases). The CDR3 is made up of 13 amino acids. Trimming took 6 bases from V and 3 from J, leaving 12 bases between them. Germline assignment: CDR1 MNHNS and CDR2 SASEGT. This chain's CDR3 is CASSMAGDYEQYF. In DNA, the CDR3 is TGTGCCAGCAGCATGGCAGGGGACTACGAGCAGTACTTC.

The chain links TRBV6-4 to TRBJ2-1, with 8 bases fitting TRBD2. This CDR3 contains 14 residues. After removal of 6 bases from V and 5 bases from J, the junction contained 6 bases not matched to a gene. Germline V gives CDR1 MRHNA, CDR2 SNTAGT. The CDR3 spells CASSGLAGNNEQFF. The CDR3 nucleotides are TGTGCCAGCAGCGGACTAGCAGGGAACAATGAGCAGTTCTTC.

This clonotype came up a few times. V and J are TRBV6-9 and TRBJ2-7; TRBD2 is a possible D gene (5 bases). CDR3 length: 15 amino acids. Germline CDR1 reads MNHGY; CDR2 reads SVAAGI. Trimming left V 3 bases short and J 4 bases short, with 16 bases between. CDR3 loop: CASSYLTGVGYEQYF. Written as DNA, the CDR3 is TGTGCCAGCAGTTACTTGACCGGGGTGGGGTACGAGCAGTACTTC.

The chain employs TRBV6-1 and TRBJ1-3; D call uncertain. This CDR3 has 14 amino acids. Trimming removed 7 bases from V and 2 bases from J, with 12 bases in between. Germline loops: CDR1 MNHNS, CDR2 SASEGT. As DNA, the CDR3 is TGTGCCAGCAAAGTAGCCGCGACTGGAAACACCATATATTTT. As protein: CASKVAATGNTIYF.

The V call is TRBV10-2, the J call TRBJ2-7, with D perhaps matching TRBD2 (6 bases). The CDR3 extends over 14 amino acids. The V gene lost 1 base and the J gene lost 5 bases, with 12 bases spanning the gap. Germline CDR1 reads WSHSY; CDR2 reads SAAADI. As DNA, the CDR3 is TGCGCCAGCAGTGAGTACGGGAGAGACGACGAGCAGTACTTC. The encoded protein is CASSEYGRDDEQYF.

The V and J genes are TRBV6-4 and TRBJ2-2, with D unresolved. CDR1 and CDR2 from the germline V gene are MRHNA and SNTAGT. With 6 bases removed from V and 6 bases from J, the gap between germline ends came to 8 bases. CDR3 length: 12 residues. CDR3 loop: CASRQNAGELFF. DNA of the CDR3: TGTGCCAGCAGACAAAACGCCGGGGAGCTGTTTTTT.

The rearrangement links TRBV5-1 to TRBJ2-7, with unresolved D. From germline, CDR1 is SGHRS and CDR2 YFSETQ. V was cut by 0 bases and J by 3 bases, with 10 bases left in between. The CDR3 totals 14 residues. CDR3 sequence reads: CASSLVDPDYEQYF. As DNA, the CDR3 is TGCGCCAGCAGCTTGGTGGACCCAGACTACGAGCAGTACTTC.

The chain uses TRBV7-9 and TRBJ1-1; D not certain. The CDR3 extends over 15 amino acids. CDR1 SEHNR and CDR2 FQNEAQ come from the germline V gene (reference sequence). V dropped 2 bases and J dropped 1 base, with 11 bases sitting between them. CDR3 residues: CASSLWVSENTEAFF. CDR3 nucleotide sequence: TGTGCCAGCAGCTTATGGGTCAGCGAGAACACTGAAGCTTTCTTT.

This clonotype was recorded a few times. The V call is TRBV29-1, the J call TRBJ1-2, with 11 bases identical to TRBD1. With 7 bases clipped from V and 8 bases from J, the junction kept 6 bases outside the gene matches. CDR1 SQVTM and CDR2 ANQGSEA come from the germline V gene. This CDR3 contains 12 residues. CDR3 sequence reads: CSAGDRGGGYTF. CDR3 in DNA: TGCAGCGCCGGGGACAGGGGGGGGGGCTACACCTTC.